One and the same sample provided the 4 T cell receptor beta chains below, sequenced in a study of shared clonotypes between healthy human individuals. Profiled with immunoSEQ multiplex PCR; TCRdb holds only in-frame clones, not every one. The sample lists about 2 million clones, 90% to 95% seen once, with roughly 0.13% in the top ten. Specimen: naive CD4+ T cells sorted from blood. Subset indicated: CD45RA+ positively selected. All receptors derive from a man aged 18 to 30 in good health.

The chain joins TRBV5-1 to TRBJ2-1; the match to TRBD2 covers 14 bases. From germline, CDR1 is SGHRS and CDR2 YFSETQ. V was clipped by 3 bases and J by 5 bases; unmatched bases: 4. The CDR3 is 16 residues long. The chain's CDR3 is CASSSGTSGRDNEQFF. CDR3 nucleotides: TGCGCCAGCAGCTCGGGGACTAGCGGGAGAGACAATGAGCAGTTCTTC.

The chain carries TRBV6-5 and TRBJ2-1, with TRBD1 identical over 11 bases. Germline V gene data show CDR1 as MNHEY and CDR2 as SVGAGI. CDR3 length equals 16 residues. V lost 2 bases and J lost 8; bases outside the gene matches: 8. The CDR3 protein is CASSYNGQGAFYEQFF. CDR3 in DNA: TGTGCCAGCAGTTACAATGGACAGGGGGCTTTCTATGAGCAGTTCTTC.

This chain links TRBV5-6 with TRBJ2-5; a weak D match, TRBD2 (6 bases). There are 13 residues in the CDR3. Germline lookup yields CDR1 SGHDT and CDR2 YYEEEE. This chain's CDR3 is CAPAGGPGETQYF. The CDR3 region has the DNA TGTGCTCCAGCCGGGGGACCAGGGGAGACCCAGTACTTC.

The chain employs TRBV6-6 and TRBJ2-7; a weak D match, TRBD1 (6 bases). From germline, CDR1 is MNHNY and CDR2 SVGAGI (reference sequence). V gave up 6 bases and J gave up 5 bases, with 14 bases separating them. The CDR3 sequence is 13 residues long. CDR3 amino acids: CASRPRGTDEQYF. The CDR3 DNA reads as TGTGCCAGCAGACCCAGGGGAACGGACGAGCAGTACTTC.